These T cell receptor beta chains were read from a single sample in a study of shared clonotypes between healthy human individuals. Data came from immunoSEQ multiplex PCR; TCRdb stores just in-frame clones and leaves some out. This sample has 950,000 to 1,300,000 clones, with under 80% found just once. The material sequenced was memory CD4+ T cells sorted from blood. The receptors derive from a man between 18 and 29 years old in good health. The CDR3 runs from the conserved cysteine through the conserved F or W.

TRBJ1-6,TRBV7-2,CASSLGRTINSPLHF
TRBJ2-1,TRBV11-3,CASSLGPVGNEQFF
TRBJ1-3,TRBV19,CASSIGLGSGNTIYF
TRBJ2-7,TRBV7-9,CASSLMVLAGRGEQYF
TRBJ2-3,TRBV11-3,CASSRLAGGPPYTQYF
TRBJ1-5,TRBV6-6,CASRGTANQPQHF
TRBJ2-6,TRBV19,CASRDGSGANVLTF
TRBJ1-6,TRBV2,CASSVTGNSYNSPLHF
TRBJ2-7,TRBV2,CASSEIRGDEQYF
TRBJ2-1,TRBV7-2,CASSWTGAAYNEQFF
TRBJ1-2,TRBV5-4,CASAVGQGASSYGYTF
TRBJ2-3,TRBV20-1,CSARLDTQYF
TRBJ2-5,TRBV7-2,CASSTGLAGAAETQYF
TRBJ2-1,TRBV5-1,CASSLKVSGGEQFF
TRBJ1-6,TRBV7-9,CASSLDRSYNSPLHF
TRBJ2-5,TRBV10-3,CAISGGTQETQYF
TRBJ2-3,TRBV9,CASSLGGGKADTQYF
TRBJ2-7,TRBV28,CASSYSLAGGTLEQYF
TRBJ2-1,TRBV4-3,CASSQETSGTAHLSYNEQFF
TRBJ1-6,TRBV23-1,CASSQTHRVSPLHF
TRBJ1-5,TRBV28,CATGVGNQPQHF
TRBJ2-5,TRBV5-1,CASSSTGFSAKETQYF
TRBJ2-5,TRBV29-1,CSVVRLAIPETQYF
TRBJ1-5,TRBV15,CATSRDRKNSNQPQHF
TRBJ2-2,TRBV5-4,CASSFPGGTGELFF
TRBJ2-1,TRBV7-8,CASSKTGAGYNEQFF
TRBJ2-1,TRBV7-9,CASSPGALSPGEQFF
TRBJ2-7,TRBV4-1,CASSQVQASHEQYF
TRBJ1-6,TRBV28,CASSPGTGGSQSPLHF
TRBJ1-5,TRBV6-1,CASSEQTNQPQHF
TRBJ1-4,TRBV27,CASRERTGAGNEKLFF
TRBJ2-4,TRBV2,CASSDSGLAKNIQYF
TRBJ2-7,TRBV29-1,CSASGPGQYTEQYF
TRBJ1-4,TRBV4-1,CASTENTRNEKLFF
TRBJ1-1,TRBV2,CASRVLGDSEAFF
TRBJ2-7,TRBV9,CASSKGQVSYEQYF
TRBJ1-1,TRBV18,CASSPPRAGGNTEAFF
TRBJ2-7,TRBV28,CASSFSRDSGEQYF
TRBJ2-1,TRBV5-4,CASNPGLAGVGPYNEQFF
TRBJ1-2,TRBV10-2,CASSDTRTEYGYTF
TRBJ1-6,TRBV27,CASSFGQGGHSPLHF
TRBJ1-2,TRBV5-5,CASSLIPGNSNYGYTF
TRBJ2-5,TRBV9,CASSAPGVETQYF
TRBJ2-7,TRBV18,CASSASGGRGGEQYF
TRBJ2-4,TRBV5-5,CASRSSWEGVAKNIQYF
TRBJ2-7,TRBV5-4,CASSQRLLNSHEQYF
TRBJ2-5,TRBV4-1,CASSQERSPGQETQYF